The clone carrying this TCR beta chain was seen ten or more times. This sample is part of a study of T cells after yellow fever vaccination. Study observations and caveats: Primary-vaccination clones mostly resurfaced post-booster (about 96% CD4, just under 90% CD8).

TCRdb itself ran the 5' RACE reads through MiXCR, one entry per CDR3 protein. The sample includes about 85,000 distinct CDR3 sequences, 13% of them seen just once. The sample here was CD8+ T cells not binding an NS4B(214-222) dextramer, sorted from PBMCs, taken 21 days after the first yellow fever vaccination. The source is a man between 18 and 35 years old who received the YFV17D yellow fever vaccine.

Written as DNA, the CDR3 is TGTGCCAGCAGTGAAGAGAGGTCCCGGTCCTACGAGCAGTACTTC. It translates to CASSEERSRSYEQYF. The genes are TRBV2 and TRBJ2-7; D unresolved. The germline V gene has CDR1 SNHLY and CDR2 FYNNEI. This CDR3 spans 15 amino acids. V was pared by 1 base and J by 1 base, with 11 bases between.